Reported below is one TCR beta chain. The antigen is not known. These data originate in a study of cytomegalovirus exposure and HLA in healthy donors. Regarding the study as a whole: Prior analysis indicated that the majority of TCR beta V segments exhibited productivity approximately 90% or approximately 30% of the time. Most CMV-associated TCR beta chains appeared HLA-restricted in a later analysis. The authors judged a highly shared variant cluster likely a sequencing artifact. TCR beta V- and J-gene trimming was later associated with a missense DCLRE1C variant.

CDR1 is LGHNA and CDR2 is YSLEER in the germline V gene. V lost 0 bases and J lost 6; bases outside the gene matches: 5. The CDR3 is 16 residues long. In the PCR, 60 Vbeta and 13 Jbeta primers were used. The assay was immunoSEQ multiplex PCR, and TCRdb's table has in-frame clones only and misses some. The sample has 170,000 or so clones, around 77% seen once. Sample: PBMCs. This sequence originates from a man in his 60s in good health and CMV-seronegative. The chain carries TRBV4-3 and TRBJ2-1; 10 bases map to TRBD2. The CDR3 DNA follows: TGCGCCAGCAGCCAAGAAACCACTAGCGGGACCAATGAGCAGTTCTTC. As protein: CASSQETTSGTNEQFF.